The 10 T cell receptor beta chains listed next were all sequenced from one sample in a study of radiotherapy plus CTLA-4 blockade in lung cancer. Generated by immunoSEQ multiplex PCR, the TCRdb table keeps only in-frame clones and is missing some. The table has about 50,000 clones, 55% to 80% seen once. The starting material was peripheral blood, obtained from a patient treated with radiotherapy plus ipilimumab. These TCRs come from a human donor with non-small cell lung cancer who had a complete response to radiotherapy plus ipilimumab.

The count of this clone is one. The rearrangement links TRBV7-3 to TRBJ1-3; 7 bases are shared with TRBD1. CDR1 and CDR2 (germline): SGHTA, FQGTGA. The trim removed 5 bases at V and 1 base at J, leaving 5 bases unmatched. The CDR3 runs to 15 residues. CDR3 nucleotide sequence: TGTGCCAGCAGCCGGGACAGTTCGTCTGGAAACACCATATATTTT. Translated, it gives CASSRDSSSGNTIYF.

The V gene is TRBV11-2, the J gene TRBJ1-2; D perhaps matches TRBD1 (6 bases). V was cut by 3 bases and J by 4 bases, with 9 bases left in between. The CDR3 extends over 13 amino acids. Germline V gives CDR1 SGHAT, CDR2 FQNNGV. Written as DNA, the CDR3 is TGTGCCAGCAGCTTGGGACACGGCTATGGCTACACCTTC. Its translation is CASSLGHGYGYTF.

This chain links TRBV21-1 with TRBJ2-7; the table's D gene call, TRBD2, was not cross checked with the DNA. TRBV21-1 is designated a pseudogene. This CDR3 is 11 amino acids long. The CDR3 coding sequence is TGTGCCAGCAGCGCTAGGTGGGAGCAGTACTTC. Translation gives CASSARWEQYF.

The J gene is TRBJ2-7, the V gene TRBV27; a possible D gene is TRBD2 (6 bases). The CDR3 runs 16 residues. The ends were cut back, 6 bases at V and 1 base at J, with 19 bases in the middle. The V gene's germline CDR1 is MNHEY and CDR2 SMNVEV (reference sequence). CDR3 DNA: TGTGCCAGCAGGATTTGGCGGGGCAGAACTTCCTACGAGCAGTACTTC. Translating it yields CASRIWRGRTSYEQYF.

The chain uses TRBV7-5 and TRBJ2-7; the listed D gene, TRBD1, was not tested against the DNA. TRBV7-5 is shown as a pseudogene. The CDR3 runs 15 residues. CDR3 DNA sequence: TGTGCCAGAAGTCTAGGGGGTCTACTTCCCTACGAGCAGTACTTC. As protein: CARSLGGLLPYEQYF.

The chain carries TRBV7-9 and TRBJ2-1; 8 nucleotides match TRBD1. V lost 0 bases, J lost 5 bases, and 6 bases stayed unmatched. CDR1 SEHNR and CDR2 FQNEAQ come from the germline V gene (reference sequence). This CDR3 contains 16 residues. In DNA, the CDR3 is TGTGCCAGCAGCTTAGCCCAGACAGGGGAGAACAATGAGCAGTTCTTC. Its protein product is CASSLAQTGENNEQFF. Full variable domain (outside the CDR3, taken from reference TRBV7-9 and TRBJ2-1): DTGVSQNPRHKITKRGQNVTFRCDPISEHNRLYWYRQTLGQGPEFLTYFQNEAQLEKSRLLSDRFSAERPKGSFSTLEIQRTEQGDSAMYLCASSLAQTGENNEQFFGPGTRLTVL.

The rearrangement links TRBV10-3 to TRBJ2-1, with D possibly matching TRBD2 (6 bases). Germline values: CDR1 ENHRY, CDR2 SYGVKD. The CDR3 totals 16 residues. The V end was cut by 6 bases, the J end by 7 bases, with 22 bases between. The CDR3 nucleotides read TGTGCCATCAGGCCGTCGGGACTTTGGCCCGGGAATGAGCAGTTCTTC. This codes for CAIRPSGLWPGNEQFF.

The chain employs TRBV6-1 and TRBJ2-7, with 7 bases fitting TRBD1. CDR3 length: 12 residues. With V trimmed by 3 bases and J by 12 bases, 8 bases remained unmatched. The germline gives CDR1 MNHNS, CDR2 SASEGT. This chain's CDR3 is CASSDSRQGGYF. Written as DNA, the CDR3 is TGTGCCAGCAGTGACTCCCGACAGGGTGGGTACTTC.

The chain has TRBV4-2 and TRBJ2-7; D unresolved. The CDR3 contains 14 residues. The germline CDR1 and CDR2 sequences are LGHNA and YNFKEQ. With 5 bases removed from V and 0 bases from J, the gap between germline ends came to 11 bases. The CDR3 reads CASSARLGSYEQYF. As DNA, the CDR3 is TGTGCCAGCAGCGCGCGACTGGGCTCCTACGAGCAGTACTTC.

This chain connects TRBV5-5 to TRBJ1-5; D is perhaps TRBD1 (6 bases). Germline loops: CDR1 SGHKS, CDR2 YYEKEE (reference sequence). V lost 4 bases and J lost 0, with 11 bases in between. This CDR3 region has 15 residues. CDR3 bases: TGTGCCAGCAGCCACGACAGGAGTAGCAATCAGCCCCAGCATTTT. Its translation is CASSHDRSSNQPQHF.